This T cell receptor (beta chain) was identified during a study of CD8 T cells in ankylosing spondylitis. V shed 1 base and J shed 2 bases, with 6 bases lying between them. This CDR3 comprises 14 residues. About this clonotype itself: The antigen is not known.

Study-wide results and caveats: Significant enrichment of disease-linked clones was reported in matched ankylosing spondylitis synovial fluid.

In TCRdb, the 5' RACE reads were re-called with MiXCR into one record per CDR3 protein. The table has 150,000 to 200,000 distinct CDR3 sequences, 30% to 35% seen once. The sample consisted of synovial fluid, either unsorted or a sorted T cell fraction (not recorded which). This TCR came from a male donor with ankylosing spondylitis. The chain combines TRBV12-3 or TRBV12-4 with TRBJ1-5; unclear D gene. The CDR3 DNA reads TGTGCCAGCAGTTTAGAGATCGGCAATCAGCCCCAGCATTTT. Its translation: CASSLEIGNQPQHF.